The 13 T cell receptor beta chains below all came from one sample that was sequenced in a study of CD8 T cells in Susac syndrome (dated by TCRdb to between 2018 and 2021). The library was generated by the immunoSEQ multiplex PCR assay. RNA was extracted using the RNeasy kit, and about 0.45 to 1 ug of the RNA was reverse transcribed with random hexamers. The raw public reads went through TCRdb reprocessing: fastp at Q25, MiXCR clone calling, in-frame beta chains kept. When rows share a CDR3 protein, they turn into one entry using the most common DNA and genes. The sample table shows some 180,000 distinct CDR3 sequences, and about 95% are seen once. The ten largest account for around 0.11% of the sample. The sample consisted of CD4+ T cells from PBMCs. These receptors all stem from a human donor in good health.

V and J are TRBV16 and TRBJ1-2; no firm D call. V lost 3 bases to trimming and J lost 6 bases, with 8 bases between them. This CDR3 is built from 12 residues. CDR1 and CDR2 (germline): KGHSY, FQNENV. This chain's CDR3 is CASSQTAHGYTF. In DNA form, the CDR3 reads TGTGCCAGCAGCCAGACGGCCCATGGCTACACCTTC.

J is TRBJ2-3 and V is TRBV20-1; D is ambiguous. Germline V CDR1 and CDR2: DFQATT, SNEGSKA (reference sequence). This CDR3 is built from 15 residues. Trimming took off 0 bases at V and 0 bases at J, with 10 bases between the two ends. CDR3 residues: CSARDPAASTDTQYF. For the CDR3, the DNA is TGCAGTGCTAGAGATCCAGCAGCTAGCACAGATACGCAGTATTTT.

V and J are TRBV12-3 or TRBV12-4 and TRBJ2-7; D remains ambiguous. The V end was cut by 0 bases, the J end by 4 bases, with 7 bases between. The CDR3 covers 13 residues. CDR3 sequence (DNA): TGTGCCAGCAGTTTAGCGCATAAATACGAGCAGTACTTC. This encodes CASSLAHKYEQYF.

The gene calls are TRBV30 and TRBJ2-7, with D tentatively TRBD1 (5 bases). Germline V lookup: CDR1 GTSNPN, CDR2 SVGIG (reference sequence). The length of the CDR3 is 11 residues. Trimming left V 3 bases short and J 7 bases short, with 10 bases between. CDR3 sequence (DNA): TGTGCCTGGAGGACAGTGCGAGAGCAGTACTTC. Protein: CAWRTVREQYF.

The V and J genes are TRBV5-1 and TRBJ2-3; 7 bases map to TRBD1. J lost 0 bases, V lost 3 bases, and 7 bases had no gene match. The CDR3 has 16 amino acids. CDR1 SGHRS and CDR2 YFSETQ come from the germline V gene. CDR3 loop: CASSSQGDGSTDTQYF. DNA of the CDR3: TGCGCCAGCAGCTCCCAGGGGGATGGTAGCACAGATACGCAGTATTTT.

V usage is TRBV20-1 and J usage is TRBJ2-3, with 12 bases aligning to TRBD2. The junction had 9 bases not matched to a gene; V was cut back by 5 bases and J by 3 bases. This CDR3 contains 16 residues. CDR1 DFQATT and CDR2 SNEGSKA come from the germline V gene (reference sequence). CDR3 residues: CSAHSFTSGRTDTQYF. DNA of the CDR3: TGCAGTGCTCATTCATTCACTAGCGGGAGGACAGATACGCAGTATTTT.

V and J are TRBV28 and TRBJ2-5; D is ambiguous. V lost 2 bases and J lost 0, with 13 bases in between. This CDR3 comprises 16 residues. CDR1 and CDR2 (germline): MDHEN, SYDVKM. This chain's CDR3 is CASSLRPRLYQETQYF. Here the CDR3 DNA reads TGTGCCAGCAGTTTAAGGCCTAGACTGTACCAAGAGACCCAGTACTTC.

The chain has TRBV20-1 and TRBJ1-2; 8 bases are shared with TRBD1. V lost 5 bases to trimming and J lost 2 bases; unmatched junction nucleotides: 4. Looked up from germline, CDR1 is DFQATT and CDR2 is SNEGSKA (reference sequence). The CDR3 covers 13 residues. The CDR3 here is CSAGGQVNYGYTF. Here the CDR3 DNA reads TGCAGTGCTGGGGGACAGGTCAACTATGGCTACACCTTC.

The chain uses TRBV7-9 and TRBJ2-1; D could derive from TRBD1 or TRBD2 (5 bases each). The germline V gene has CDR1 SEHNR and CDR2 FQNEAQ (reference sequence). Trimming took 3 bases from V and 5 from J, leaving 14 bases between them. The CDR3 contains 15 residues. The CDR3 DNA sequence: TGTGCCAGCAGCTTTTTGGGGGAAGGCCACAATGAGCAGTTCTTC. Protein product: CASSFLGEGHNEQFF.

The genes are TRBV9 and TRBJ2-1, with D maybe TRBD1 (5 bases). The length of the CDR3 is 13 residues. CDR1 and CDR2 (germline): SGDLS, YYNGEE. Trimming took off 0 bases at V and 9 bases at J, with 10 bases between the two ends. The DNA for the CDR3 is TGTGCCAGCAGCGTAGGGGGCGCACTTGAGCAGTTCTTC. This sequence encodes CASSVGGALEQFF.

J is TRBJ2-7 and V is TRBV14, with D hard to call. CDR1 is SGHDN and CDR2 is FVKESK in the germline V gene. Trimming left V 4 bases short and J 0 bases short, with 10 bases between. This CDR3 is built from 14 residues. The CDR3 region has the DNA TGTGCCAGCAGCCGGTACAGTGGCTCCTACGAGCAGTACTTC. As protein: CASSRYSGSYEQYF.

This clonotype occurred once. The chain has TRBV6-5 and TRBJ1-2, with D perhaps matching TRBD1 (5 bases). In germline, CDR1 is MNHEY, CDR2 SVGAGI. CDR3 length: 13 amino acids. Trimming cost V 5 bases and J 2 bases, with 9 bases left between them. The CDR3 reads CASSKQENYGYTF. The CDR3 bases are TGTGCCAGCAGTAAACAGGAAAACTATGGCTACACCTTC.

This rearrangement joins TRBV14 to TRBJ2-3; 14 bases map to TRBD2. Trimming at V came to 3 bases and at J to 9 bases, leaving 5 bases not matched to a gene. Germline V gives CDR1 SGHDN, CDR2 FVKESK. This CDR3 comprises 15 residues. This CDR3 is CASSQGLAGDFTQYF. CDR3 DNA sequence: TGTGCCAGCAGCCAGGGACTAGCGGGAGACTTCACGCAGTATTTT.